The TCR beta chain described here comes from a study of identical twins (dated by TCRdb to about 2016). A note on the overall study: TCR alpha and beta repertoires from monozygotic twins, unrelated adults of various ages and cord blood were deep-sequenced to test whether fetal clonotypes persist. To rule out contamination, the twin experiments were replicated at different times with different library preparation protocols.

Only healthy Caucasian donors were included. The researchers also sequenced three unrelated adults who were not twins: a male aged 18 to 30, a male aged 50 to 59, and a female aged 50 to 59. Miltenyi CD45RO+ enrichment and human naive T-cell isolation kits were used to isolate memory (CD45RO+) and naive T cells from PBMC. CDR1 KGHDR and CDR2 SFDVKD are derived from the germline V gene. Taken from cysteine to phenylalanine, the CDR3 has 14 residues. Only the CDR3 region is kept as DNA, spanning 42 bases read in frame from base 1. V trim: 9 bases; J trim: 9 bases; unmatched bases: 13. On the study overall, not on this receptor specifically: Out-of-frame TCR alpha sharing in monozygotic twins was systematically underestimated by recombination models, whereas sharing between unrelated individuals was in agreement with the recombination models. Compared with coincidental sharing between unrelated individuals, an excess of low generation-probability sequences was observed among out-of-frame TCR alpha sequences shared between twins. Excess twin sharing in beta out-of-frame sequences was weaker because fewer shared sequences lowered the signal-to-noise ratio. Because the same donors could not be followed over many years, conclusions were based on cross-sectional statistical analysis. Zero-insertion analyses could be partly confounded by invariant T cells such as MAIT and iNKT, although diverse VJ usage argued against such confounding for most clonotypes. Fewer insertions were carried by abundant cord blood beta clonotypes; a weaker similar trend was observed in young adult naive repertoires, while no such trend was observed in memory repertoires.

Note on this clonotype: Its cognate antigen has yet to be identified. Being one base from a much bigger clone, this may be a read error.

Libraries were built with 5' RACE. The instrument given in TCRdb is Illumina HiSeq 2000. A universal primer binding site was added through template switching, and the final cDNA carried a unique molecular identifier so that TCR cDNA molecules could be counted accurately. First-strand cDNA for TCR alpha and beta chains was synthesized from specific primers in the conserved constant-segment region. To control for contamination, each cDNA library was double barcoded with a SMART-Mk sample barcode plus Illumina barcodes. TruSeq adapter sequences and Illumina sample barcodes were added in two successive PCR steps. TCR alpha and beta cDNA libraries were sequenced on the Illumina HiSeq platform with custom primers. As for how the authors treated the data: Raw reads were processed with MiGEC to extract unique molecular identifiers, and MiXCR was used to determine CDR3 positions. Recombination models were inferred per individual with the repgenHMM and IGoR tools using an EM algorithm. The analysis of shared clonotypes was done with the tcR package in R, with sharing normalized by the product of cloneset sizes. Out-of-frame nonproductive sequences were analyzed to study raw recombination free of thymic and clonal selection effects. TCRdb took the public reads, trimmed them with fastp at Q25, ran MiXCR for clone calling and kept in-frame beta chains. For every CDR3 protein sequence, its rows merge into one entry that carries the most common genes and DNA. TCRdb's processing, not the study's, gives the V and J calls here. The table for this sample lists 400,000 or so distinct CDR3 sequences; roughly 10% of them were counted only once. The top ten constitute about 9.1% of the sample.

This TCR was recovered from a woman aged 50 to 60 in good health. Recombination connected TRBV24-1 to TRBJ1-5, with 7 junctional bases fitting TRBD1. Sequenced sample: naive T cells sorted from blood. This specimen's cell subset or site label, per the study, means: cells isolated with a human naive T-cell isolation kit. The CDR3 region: CATHRDRVRLPQHF. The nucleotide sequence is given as TGTGCCACCCACCGCGACAGGGTAAGGCTGCCCCAGCATTTT.